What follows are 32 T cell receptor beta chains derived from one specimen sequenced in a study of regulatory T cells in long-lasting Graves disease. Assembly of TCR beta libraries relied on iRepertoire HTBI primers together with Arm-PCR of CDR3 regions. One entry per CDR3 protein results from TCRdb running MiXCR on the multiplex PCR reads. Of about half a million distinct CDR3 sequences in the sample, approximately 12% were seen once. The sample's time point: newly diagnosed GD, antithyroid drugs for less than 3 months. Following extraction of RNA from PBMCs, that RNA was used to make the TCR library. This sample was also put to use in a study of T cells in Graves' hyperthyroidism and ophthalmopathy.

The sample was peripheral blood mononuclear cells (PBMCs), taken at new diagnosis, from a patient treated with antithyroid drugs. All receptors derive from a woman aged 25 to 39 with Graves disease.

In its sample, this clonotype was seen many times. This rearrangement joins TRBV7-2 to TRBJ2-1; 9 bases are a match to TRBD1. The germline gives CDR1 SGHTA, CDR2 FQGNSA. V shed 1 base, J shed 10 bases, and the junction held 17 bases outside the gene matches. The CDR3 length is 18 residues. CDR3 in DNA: TGTGCCAGCAGCTTAGTGGGACAGGGAGCGGGGAGCGTCGGGGAGCAGTTCTTC. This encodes CASSLVGQGAGSVGEQFF.

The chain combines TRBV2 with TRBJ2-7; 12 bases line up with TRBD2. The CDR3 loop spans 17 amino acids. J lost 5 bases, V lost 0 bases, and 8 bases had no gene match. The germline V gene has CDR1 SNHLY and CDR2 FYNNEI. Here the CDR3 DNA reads TGTGCCAGCAGTGAAGCGATAAGGACTAGCGGGAACCACGAGCAGTACTTC. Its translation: CASSEAIRTSGNHEQYF.

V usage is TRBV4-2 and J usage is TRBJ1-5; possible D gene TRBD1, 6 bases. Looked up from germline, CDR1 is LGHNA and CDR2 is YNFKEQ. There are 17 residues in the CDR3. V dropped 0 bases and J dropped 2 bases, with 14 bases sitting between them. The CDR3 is CASSQDRGGRGNQPQHF. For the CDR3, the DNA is TGTGCCAGCAGCCAAGACAGGGGAGGGCGCGGCAATCAGCCCCAGCATTTT.

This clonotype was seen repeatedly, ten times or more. The CDR3 coding sequence is TGTGCCAGCAGCGGACTAGCGGGAGGCCACAATGAGCAGTTCTTC. This sequence encodes CASSGLAGGHNEQFF. The V gene is TRBV2, the J gene TRBJ2-1; 14 bases map to TRBD2. The CDR3 contains 15 residues. Germline V CDR1 and CDR2: SNHLY, FYNNEI. The V gene end was trimmed by 6 bases and the J gene end by 5 bases; junction bases not matched to a gene: 3.

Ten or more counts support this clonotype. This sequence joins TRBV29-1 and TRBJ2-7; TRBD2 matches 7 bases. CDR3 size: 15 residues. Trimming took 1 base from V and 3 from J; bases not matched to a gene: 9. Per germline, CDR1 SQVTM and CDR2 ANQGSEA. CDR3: CSVEGVAGADYEQYF. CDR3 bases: TGCAGCGTTGAAGGGGTGGCGGGAGCTGACTACGAGCAGTACTTC.

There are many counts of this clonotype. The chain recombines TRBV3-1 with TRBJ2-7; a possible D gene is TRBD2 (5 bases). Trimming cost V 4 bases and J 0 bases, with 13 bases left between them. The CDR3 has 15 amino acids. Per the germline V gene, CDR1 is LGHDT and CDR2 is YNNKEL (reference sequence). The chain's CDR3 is CASSPRLRTSYEQYF. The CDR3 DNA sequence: TGTGCCAGCAGCCCCCGACTAAGAACCTCCTACGAGCAGTACTTC.

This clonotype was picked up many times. For the CDR3, the DNA is TGTGCCAGCAGCTTCCGGGACCCACCTAGGGCCTACGAGCAGTACTTC. This codes for CASSFRDPPRAYEQYF. The genes are TRBV11-2 and TRBJ2-7, with D perhaps matching TRBD1 or TRBD2 (5 bases each). CDR3 size: 16 residues. Germline V gene lookup returns CDR1 SGHAT and CDR2 FQNNGV. With 3 bases removed from V and 2 bases from J, the gap between germline ends came to 17 bases.

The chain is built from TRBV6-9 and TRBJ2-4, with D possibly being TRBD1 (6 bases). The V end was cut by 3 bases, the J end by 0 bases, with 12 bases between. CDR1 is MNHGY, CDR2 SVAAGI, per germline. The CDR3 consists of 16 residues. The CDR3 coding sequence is TGTGCCAGCAGTTACAGGGGCGGAATAGCCAAAAACATTCAGTACTTC. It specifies CASSYRGGIAKNIQYF.

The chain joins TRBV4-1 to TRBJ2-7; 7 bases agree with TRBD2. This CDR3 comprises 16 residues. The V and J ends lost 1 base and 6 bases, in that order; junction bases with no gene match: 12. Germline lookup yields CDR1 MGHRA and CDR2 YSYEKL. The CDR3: CASSQVWAGVGVEQYF. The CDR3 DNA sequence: TGCGCCAGCAGCCAAGTCTGGGCGGGAGTGGGGGTCGAGCAGTACTTC.

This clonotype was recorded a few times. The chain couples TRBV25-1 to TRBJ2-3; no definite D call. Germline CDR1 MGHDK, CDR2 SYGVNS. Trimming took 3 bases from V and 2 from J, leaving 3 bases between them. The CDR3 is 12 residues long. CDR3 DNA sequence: TGTGCCAGCAGTGAGACCACAGATACGCAGTATTTT. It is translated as CASSETTDTQYF.

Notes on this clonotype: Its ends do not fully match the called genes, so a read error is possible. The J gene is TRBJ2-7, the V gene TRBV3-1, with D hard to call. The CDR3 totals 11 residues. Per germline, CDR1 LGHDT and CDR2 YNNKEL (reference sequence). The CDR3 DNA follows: TGTGCCAGCACGGGTGGCTACGAGCACTACTTC. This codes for CASTGGYEHYF.

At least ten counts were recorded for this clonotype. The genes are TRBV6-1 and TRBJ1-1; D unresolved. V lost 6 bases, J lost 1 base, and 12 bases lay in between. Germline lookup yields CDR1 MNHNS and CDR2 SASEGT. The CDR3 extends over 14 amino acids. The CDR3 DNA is TGTGCCAGCAGGACCCCGGGCGGGAACACTGAAGCTTTCTTT. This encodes CASRTPGGNTEAFF.

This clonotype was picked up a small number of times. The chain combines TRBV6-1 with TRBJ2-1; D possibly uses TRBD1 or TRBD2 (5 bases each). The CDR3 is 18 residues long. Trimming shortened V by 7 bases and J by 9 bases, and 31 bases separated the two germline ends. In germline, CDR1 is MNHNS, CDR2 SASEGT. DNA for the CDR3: TGTGCCAGCAATCCCACCGGGACGCCCACGGAGGTTCCCCCTGAGCAGTTCTTC. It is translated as CASNPTGTPTEVPPEQFF.

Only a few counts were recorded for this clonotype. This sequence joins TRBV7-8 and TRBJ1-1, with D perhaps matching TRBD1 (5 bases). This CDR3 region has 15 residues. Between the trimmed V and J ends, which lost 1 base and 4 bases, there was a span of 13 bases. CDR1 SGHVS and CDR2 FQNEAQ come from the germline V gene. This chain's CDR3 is CASSLEWGGGTEAFF. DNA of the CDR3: TGTGCCAGCAGCTTAGAATGGGGGGGGGGCACTGAAGCTTTCTTT.

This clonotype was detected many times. CDR3: CASSLAPTSGSTDTQYF. Here the CDR3 DNA reads TGTGCCAGCAGCTTAGCCCCGACTAGCGGGAGCACAGATACGCAGTATTTT. The rearrangement joins TRBV7-2 to TRBJ2-3; 10 nucleotides match TRBD2. This CDR3 contains 17 residues. Trimming removed 0 bases from V and 0 bases from J; junction bases left unmatched: 3. The V gene's germline CDR1 is SGHTA and CDR2 FQGNSA. Drawing the rest from reference TRBV7-2 and TRBJ2-3, the complete variable domain is GAGVSQSPSNKVTEKGKDVELRCDPISGHTALYWYRQSLGQGLEFLIYFQGNSAPDKSGLPSDRFSAERTGGSVSTLTIQRTQQEDSAVYLCASSLAPTSGSTDTQYFGPGTRLTVL.

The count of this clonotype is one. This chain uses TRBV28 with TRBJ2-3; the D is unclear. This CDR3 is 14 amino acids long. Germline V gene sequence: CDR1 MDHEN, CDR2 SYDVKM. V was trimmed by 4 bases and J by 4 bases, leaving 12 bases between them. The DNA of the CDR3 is TGTGCCAGCAGTTACCTGGGTGAAGCAGATACGCAGTATTTT. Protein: CASSYLGEADTQYF. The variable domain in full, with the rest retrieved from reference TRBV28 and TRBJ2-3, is DVKVTQSSRYLVKRTGEKVFLECVQDMDHENMFWYRQDPGLGLRLIYFSYDVKMKEKGDIPEGYSVSREKKERFSLILESASTNQTSMYLCASSYLGEADTQYFGPGTRLTVL.

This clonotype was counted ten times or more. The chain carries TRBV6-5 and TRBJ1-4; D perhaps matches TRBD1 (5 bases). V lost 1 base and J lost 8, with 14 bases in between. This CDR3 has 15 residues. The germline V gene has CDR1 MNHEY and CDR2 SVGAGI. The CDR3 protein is CASSYLGGDEEKLFF. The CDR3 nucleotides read TGTGCCAGCAGTTACTTGGGCGGGGACGAGGAAAAACTGTTTTTT.

CDR3 coding DNA: TGTGCCAGCACTACCGAGGTTTCCTACGAGCAGTACTTC. Translating gives CASTTEVSYEQYF. The genes are TRBV6-1 and TRBJ2-7; D is unclear. CDR3 size: 13 residues. Germline loops: CDR1 MNHNS, CDR2 SASEGT. V lost 7 bases and J 1 base, leaving 11 bases between the germline ends.

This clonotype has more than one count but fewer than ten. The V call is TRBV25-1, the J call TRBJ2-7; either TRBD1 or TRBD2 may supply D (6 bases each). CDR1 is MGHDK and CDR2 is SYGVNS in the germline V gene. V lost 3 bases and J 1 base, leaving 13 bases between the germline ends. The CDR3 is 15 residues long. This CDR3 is CASSDAGHRSYEQYF. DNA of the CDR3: TGTGCCAGCAGTGATGCGGGACACCGTTCCTACGAGCAGTACTTC.

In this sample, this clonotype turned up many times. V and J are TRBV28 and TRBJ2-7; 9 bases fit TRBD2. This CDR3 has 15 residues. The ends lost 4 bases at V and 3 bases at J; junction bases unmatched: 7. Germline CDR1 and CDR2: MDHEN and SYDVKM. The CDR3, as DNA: TGTGCCAGCAGTTCCCCTCGACTAGCGGTCTACGAGCAGTACTTC. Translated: CASSSPRLAVYEQYF.

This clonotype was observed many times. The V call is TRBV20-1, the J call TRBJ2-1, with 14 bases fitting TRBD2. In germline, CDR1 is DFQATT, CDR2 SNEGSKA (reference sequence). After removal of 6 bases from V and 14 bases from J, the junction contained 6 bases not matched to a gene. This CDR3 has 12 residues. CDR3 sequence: CSAPGLAGEKFF. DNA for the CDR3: TGCAGTGCCCCGGGACTAGCGGGAGAGAAGTTCTTC.

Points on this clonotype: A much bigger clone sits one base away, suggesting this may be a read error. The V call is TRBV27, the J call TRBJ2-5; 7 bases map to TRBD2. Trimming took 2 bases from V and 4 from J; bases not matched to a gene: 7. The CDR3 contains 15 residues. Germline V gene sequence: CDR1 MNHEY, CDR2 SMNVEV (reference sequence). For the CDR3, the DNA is TGTGCCAGCAGTTTAATGTGGGAGGGCCGAGAGACCCAGTACTTC. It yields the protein CASSLMWEGRETQYF.

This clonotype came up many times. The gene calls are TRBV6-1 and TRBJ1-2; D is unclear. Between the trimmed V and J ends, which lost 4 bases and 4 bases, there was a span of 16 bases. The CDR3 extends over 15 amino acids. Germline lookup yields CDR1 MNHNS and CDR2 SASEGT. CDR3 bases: TGTGCCAGCAGTGCAAGTATATCGGGATTCTATGGCTACACCTTC. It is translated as CASSASISGFYGYTF.

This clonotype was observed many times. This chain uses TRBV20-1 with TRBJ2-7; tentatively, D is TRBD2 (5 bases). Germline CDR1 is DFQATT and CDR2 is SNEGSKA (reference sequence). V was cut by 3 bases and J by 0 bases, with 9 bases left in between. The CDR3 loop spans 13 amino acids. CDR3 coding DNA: TGCAGTGCTAGGGACTTCACCTCCTACGAGCAGTACTTC. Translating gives CSARDFTSYEQYF.

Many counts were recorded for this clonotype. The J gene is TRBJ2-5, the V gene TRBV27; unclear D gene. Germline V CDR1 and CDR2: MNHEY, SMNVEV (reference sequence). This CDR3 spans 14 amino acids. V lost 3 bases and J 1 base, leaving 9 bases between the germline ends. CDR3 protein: CASSLRILQETQYF. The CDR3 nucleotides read TGTGCCAGCAGTTTGCGGATTCTCCAAGAGACCCAGTACTTC.

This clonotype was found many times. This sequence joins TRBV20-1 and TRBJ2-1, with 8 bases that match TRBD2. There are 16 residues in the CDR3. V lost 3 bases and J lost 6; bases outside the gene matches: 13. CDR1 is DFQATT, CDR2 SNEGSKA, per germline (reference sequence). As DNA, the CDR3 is TGCAGTGCTAGGGACCCGACCGGGACTAGACGCAATGAGCAGTTCTTC. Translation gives CSARDPTGTRRNEQFF.

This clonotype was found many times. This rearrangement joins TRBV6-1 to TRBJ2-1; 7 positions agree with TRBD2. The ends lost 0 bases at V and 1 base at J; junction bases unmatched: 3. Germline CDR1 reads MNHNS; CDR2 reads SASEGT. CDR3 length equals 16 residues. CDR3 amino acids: CASSEAGEGSYNEQFF. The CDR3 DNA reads TGTGCCAGCAGTGAAGCTGGGGAGGGGTCCTACAATGAGCAGTTCTTC.

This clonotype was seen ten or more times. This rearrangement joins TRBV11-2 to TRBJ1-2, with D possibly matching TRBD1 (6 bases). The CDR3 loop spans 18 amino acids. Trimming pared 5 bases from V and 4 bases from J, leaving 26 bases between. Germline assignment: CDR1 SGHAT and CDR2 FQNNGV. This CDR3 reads CASSGRTGPKGGGYGYTF. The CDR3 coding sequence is TGTGCCAGCAGCGGCCGAACAGGGCCAAAGGGAGGAGGCTATGGCTACACCTTC.

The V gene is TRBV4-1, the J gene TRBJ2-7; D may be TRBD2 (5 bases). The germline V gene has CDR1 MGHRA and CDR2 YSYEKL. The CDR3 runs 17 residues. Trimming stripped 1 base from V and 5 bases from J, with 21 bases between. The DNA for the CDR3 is TGCGCCAGCAGCCAAGGGCGGGTCGGGCTTTATGATGACGAGCAGTACTTC. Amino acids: CASSQGRVGLYDDEQYF.

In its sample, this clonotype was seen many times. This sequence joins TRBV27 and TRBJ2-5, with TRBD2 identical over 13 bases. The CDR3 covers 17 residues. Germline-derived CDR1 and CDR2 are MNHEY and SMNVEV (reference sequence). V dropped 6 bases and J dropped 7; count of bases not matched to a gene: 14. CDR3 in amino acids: CASSVLAGGLGVGTQYF. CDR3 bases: TGTGCCAGCAGCGTACTAGCGGGGGGGTTGGGTGTAGGGACCCAGTACTTC.

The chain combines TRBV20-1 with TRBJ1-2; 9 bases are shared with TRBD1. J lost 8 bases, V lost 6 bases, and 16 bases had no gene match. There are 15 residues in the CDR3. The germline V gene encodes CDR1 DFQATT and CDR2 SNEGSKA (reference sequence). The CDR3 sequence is CSAPSTLTGGEGYTF. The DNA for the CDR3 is TGCAGTGCGCCAAGTACCCTTACAGGGGGCGAGGGCTACACCTTC.

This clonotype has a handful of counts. The DNA for the CDR3 is TGTGCCAGCAGTTACTCGGGAGCGGGGAGCGAGCAGTACTTC. The encoded protein is CASSYSGAGSEQYF. The chain employs TRBV6-5 and TRBJ2-7; TRBD2 matches at 7 bases. The V segment lost 0 bases and the J segment 6 bases; nucleotides outside the gene matches: 5. The germline gives CDR1 MNHEY, CDR2 SVGAGI. This CDR3 contains 14 residues.